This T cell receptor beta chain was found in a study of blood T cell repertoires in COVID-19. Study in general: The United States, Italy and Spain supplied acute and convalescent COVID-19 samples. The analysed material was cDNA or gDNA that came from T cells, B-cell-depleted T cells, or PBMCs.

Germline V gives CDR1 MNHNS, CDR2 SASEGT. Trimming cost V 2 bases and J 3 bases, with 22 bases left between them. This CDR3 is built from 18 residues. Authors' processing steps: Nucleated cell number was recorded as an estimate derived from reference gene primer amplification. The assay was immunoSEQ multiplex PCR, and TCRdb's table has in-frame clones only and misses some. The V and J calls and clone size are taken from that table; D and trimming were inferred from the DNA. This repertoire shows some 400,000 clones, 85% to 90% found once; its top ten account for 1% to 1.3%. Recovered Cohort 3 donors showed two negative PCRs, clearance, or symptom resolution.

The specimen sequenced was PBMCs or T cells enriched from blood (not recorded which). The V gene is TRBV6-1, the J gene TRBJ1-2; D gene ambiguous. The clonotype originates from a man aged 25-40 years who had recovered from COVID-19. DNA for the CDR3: TGTGCCAGCAGTGAACGTGGAGGCCCCGGGTTCTCTTACTATGGCTACACCTTC. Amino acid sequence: CASSERGGPGFSYYGYTF.